The 4 T cell receptor beta chains listed next were all sequenced from one sample in a study of PD-1 blockade in classical Hodgkin lymphoma. Relapses following autologous stem cell transplantation were seen in all patients, with brentuximab vedotin exposure varying. The data were produced by immunoSEQ multiplex PCR, yet TCRdb's version contains in-frame clones alone and is incomplete. The data contain some 62,000 clones, 88% of them seen just once; the ten biggest clones take up around 12%. Sequencing used peripheral blood mononuclear cells (PBMCs), obtained at baseline. Receptor source: a human donor with classical Hodgkin lymphoma.

This chain links TRBV5-1 with TRBJ2-7, with D tentatively TRBD1 (5 bases). Trimming removed 1 base at V and 3 bases at J, with 11 bases between. CDR1 is SGHRS, CDR2 YFSETQ, per germline. The CDR3 spans 14 residues. CDR3 protein: CASSLRGPSYEQYF. The CDR3 coding sequence is TGCGCCAGCAGCTTGAGGGGCCCTAGCTACGAGCAGTACTTC.

The chain combines TRBV5-6 with TRBJ1-4; 7 bases match TRBD1. The CDR3 loop spans 15 amino acids. CDR1 SGHDT and CDR2 YYEEEE come from the germline V gene. Losses at the gene ends were 4 bases for V and 3 bases for J; bases not matched to a gene: 6. The chain's CDR3 is CASSPQTGSNEKLFF. CDR3 in DNA: TGTGCCAGCAGCCCCCAGACAGGGTCTAATGAAAAACTGTTTTTT.

The chain joins TRBV7-6 to TRBJ1-1; 8 bases are a match to TRBD1. Losses at the gene ends were 3 bases for V and 3 bases for J; bases not matched to a gene: 12. CDR3 length equals 17 residues. Per germline, CDR1 SGHVS and CDR2 FNYEAQ. This CDR3 is CASSLNRDRRLDTEAFF. CDR3 in DNA: TGTGCCAGCAGCTTGAACCGGGACAGGAGATTGGACACTGAAGCTTTCTTT. Variable domain in full (rest from reference TRBV7-6 and TRBJ1-1): GAGVSQSPRYKVTKRGQDVALRCDPISGHVSLYWYRQALGQGPEFLTYFNYEAQQDKSGLPNDRFSAERPEGSISTLTIQRTEQRDSAMYRCASSLNRDRRLDTEAFFGQGTRLTVV.

The CDR3, as DNA: TGCGCCAGCAGCTTGTGGGACAGGAACACTGAAGCTTTCTTT. It translates to CASSLWDRNTEAFF. The chain is built from TRBV5-1 and TRBJ1-1; 7 nucleotides agree with TRBD1. This CDR3 comprises 14 residues. Germline V gene data show CDR1 as SGHRS and CDR2 as YFSETQ. Trimming removed 1 base from V and 1 base from J; junction bases left unmatched: 1.